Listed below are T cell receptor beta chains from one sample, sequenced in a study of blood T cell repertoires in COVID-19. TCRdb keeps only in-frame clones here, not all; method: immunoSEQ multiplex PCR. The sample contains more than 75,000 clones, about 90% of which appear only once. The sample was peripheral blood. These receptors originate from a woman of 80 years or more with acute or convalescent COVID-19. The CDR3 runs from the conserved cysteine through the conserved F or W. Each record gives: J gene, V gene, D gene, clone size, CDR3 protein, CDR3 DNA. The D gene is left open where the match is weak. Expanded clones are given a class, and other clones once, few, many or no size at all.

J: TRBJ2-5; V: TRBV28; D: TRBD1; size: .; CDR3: CASSSSGTEKETQYF; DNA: TGTGCCAGCAGTTCCTCCGGGACAGAGAAAGAGACCCAGTACTTC
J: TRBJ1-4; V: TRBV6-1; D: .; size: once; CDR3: CASSERDSRGEKLFF; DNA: TGTGCCAGCAGTGAAAGGGACTCGCGGGGTGAAAAACTGTTTTTT
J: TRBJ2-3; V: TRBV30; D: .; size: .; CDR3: CAWSGGSAGTQYF; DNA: TGTGCCTGGAGTGGCGGATCAGCTGGCACGCAGTATTTT
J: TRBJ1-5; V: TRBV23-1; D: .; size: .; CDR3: CASSQSQSSNQPQHF; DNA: TGCGCCAGCAGTCAATCACAGTCCAGCAATCAGCCCCAGCATTTT
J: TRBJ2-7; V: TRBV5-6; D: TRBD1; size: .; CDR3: CASSLGQGAAEQYF; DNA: TGTGCCAGCAGCTTGGGACAGGGGGCAGCCGAGCAGTACTTC
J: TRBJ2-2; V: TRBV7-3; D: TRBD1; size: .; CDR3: CASSLTGGAGTGELFF; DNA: TGTGCCAGCAGCCTGACAGGGGGCGCGGGCACCGGGGAGCTGTTTTTT
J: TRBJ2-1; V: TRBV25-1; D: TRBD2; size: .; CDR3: CASSAESGRNNEQFF; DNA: TGTGCCAGCAGTGCCGAAAGCGGGAGGAACAATGAGCAGTTCTTC
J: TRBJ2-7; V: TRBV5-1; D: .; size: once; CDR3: CASSLTGGLPAYEQYF; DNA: TGCGCCAGCAGCTTAACCGGAGGACTACCCGCCTACGAGCAGTACTTC
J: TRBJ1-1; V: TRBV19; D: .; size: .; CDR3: CASSFTQDTEAFF; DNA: TGTGCCAGTAGTTTCACACAGGACACTGAAGCTTTCTTT
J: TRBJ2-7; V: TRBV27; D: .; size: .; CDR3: CASSLRGSQVPYEQYF; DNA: TGTGCCAGCAGTTTAAGGGGGAGCCAGGTCCCCTACGAGCAGTACTTC
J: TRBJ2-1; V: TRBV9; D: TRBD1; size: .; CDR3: CASSVGTGGSYNEQFF; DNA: TGTGCCAGCAGCGTGGGGACAGGGGGCTCCTACAATGAGCAGTTCTTC
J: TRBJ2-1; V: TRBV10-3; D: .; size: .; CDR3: CAISGSDNEQFF; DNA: TGTGCCATCAGCGGGAGCGATAATGAGCAGTTCTTC
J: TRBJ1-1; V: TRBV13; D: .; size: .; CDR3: CASSYGKVNTEAFF; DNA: TGTGCCAGCAGCTACGGGAAAGTGAACACTGAAGCTTTCTTT
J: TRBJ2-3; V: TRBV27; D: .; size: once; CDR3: CASSLSTDRTDTQYF; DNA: TGTGCCAGCAGTTTATCGACAGATAGGACAGATACGCAGTATTTT
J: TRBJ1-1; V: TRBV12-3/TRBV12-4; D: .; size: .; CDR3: CASSLFSAEAFF; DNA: TGTGCCAGCAGTTTATTTAGCGCTGAAGCTTTCTTT
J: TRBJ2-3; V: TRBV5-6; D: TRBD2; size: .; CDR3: CASSSGTSGTDTQYF; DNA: TGTGCCAGCAGCTCCGGGACTAGCGGGACAGATACGCAGTATTTT
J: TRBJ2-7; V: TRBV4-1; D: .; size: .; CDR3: CASSQPRPPPPAGEDEQYF; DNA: TGCGCCAGCAGCCAACCCCGACCCCCACCCCCTGCGGGTGAAGACGAGCAGTACTTC
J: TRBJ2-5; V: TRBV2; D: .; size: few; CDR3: CASSPREGSGETQYF; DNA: TGTGCCAGCAGTCCCCGGGAAGGGAGTGGGGAGACCCAGTACTTC
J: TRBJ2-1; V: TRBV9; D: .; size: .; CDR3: CASSRGQGGLAGPYNEQFF; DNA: TGTGCCAGCTCCAGGGGACAGGGAGGCCTAGCGGGACCCTACAATGAGCAGTTCTTC
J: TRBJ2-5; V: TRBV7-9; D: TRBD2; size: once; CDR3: CASSSSRMSGDETQYF; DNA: TGTGCCAGCAGCTCCTCCCGAATGAGCGGGGACGAGACCCAGTACTTC
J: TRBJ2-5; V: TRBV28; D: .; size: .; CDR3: CASSEVGETQYF; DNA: TGTGCCAGCAGTGAGGTCGGGGAGACCCAGTACTTC
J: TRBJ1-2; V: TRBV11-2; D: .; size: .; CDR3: CASSLAEGAFGGYTF; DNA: TGTGCCAGCAGCTTAGCGGAAGGGGCCTTCGGAGGCTACACCTTC
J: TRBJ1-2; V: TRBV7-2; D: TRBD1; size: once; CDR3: CASSYRQGLIYGYTF; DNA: TGTGCCAGCAGCTACCGACAGGGCCTTATCTATGGCTACACCTTC
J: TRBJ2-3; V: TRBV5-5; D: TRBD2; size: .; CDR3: CASSLLNGGSTDTQYF; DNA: TGTGCCAGCAGCTTGTTGAACGGGGGGAGCACAGATACGCAGTATTTT
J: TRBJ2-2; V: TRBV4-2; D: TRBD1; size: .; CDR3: CASSQPGQGQIGELFF; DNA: TGTGCCAGCAGCCAGCCGGGACAGGGACAAATCGGGGAGCTGTTTTTT
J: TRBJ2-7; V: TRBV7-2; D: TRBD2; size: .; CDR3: CASSLSGLASPYEQYF; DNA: TGTGCCAGCAGCCTATCAGGACTAGCGTCCCCCTACGAGCAGTACTTC
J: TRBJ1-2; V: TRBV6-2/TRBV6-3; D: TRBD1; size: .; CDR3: CASSPDRQGSPSNYGYTF; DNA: TGTGCCAGCAGCCCCGACCGACAGGGGAGTCCTTCTAACTATGGCTACACCTTC
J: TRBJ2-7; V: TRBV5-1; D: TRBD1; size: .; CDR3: CASSEGTGGTYEQYF; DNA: TGCGCCAGCAGTGAGGGGACAGGGGGAACCTACGAGCAGTACTTC
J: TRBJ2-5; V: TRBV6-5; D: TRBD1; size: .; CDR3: CATGQGAGTQYF; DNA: TGTGCCACCGGACAGGGGGCTGGGACCCAGTACTTC